A single sample is the source of the 23 T cell receptor beta chains below, sequenced in a study of blood T cell repertoires in COVID-19. The table came from immunoSEQ multiplex PCR; TCRdb's copy has only in-frame clones and leaves some out. The repertoire holds fewer than 300,000 clones, with 87% as singletons. The sample consisted of peripheral blood. All receptors derive from a woman aged 40 to 50 who had recovered from COVID-19.

This clone came up once. V is TRBV18 and J is TRBJ2-1; 8 nucleotides match TRBD2. This CDR3 region has 14 residues. CDR1 is KGHSH, CDR2 LQKENI, per germline. V was pared by 3 bases and J by 10 bases, with 8 bases of the junction left unmatched. CDR3 amino acids: CASSPRRGDREQFF. The CDR3 nucleotides are TGTGCCAGCTCACCTCGGCGGGGGGATCGGGAGCAGTTCTTC.

This chain links TRBV21-1 with TRBJ1-2; the table's D call of TRBD1 was not tested on the DNA. TRBV21-1 is given as a pseudogene. The CDR3 contains 14 residues. The CDR3 sequence: CASSPSTGARGYTF. Written as DNA, the CDR3 is TGTGCCAGCAGCCCCTCGACAGGGGCTCGGGGCTACACCTTC.

This chain uses TRBV19 with TRBJ2-5, with D maybe TRBD2 (5 bases). Trimming cost V 0 bases and J 7 bases, with 15 bases left between them. Germline V gives CDR1 LNHDA, CDR2 SQIVND (reference sequence). This CDR3 is built from 15 residues. CDR3 amino acids: CASSIEAGPGMTQYF. The CDR3 region has the DNA TGTGCCAGTAGTATAGAAGCCGGCCCCGGGATGACCCAGTACTTC. Looking up the rest from reference TRBV19 and TRBJ2-5 gives the full variable domain: DGGITQSPKYLFRKEGQNVTLSCEQNLNHDAMYWYRQDPGQGLRLIYYSQIVNDFQKGDIAEGYSVSREKKESFPLTVTSAQKNPTAFYLCASSIEAGPGMTQYFGPGTRLLVL.

The chain employs TRBV5-5 and TRBJ1-3; TRBD1 is a possible D gene (5 bases). Germline CDR1 reads SGHKS; CDR2 reads YYEKEE (reference sequence). Trimming removed 0 bases at V and 0 bases at J, with 7 bases between. This CDR3 region has 15 residues. The CDR3 nucleotides read TGTGCCAGCAGCTTGGGACAGATCTCTGGAAACACCATATATTTT. This gives the protein CASSLGQISGNTIYF.

V is TRBV2 and J is TRBJ2-1, with TRBD1 matching 7 bases. V was clipped by 2 bases and J by 8 bases; unmatched bases: 6. The CDR3 runs to 14 residues. Germline CDR1 and CDR2: SNHLY and FYNNEI. For the CDR3, the DNA is TGTGCCAGCAGTGAATCGACAGGGTCCGATGAGCAGTTCTTC. This sequence encodes CASSESTGSDEQFF. Full variable domain (rest looked up from reference TRBV2 and TRBJ2-1): EPEVTQTPSHQVTQMGQEVILRCVPISNHLYFYWYRQILGQKVEFLVSFYNNEISEKSEIFDDQFSVERPDGSNFTLKIRSTKLEDSAMYFCASSESTGSDEQFFGPGTRLTVL.

V usage is TRBV19 and J usage is TRBJ2-7; the D gene is possibly TRBD2 (6 bases). CDR1 and CDR2 from the germline V gene are LNHDA and SQIVND (reference sequence). V shed 7 bases and J shed 3 bases, with 19 bases lying between them. The CDR3 has 15 residues. CDR3 sequence (DNA): TGTGCCAGTACTCTATCACCCGGGACTTACTACGAGCAGTACTTC. The encoded protein is CASTLSPGTYYEQYF. The full variable domain, with the rest looked up from reference TRBV19 and TRBJ2-7, is DGGITQSPKYLFRKEGQNVTLSCEQNLNHDAMYWYRQDPGQGLRLIYYSQIVNDFQKGDIAEGYSVSREKKESFPLTVTSAQKNPTAFYLCASTLSPGTYYEQYFGPGTRLTVT.

In this sample, this clone turned up once. The chain recombines TRBV18 with TRBJ1-2; D unclear. The CDR3 totals 14 residues. With 3 bases removed from V and 0 bases from J, the gap between germline ends came to 8 bases. Germline CDR1 reads KGHSH; CDR2 reads LQKENI. CDR3 sequence: CASSPLVPNYGYTF. The CDR3 nucleotides are TGTGCCAGCTCACCTCTCGTCCCTAACTATGGCTACACCTTC.

The chain joins TRBV27 to TRBJ2-1; D is possibly TRBD1 (5 bases). V was shortened by 1 base and J by 0 bases, with 7 bases between the two germline ends. Germline CDR1 is MNHEY and CDR2 is SMNVEV (reference sequence). The CDR3 runs 15 residues. CDR3 sequence reads: CASSLWGSSYNEQFF. In DNA, the CDR3 is TGTGCCAGCAGTTTATGGGGCAGCTCCTACAATGAGCAGTTCTTC.

The chain has TRBV5-5 and TRBJ2-5; D is possibly TRBD1 (5 bases). CDR3 length: 17 amino acids. Germline CDR1 and CDR2: SGHKS and YYEKEE (reference sequence). V lost 3 bases, J lost 0 bases, and 18 bases lay in between. CDR3 protein: CASSWGWQDTYQETQYF. In DNA form, the CDR3 reads TGTGCCAGCAGCTGGGGTTGGCAGGACACGTACCAAGAGACCCAGTACTTC. The variable domain in full, completed from reference TRBV5-5 and TRBJ2-5, reads DAGVTQSPTHLIKTRGQQVTLRCSPISGHKSVSWYQQVLGQGPQFIFQYYEKEERGRGNFPDRFSARQFPNYSSELNVNALLLGDSALYLCASSWGWQDTYQETQYFGPGTRLLVL.

The J gene is TRBJ2-3, the V gene TRBV7-3; 14 bases line up with TRBD2. V lost 3 bases, J lost 2 bases, and 7 bases stayed unmatched. The CDR3 is made up of 18 amino acids. Germline CDR1 is SGHTA and CDR2 is FQGTGA. The CDR3: CASSFGGLAGGLTDTQYF. The CDR3 nucleotides are TGTGCCAGCAGCTTCGGCGGACTAGCGGGGGGCCTCACAGATACGCAGTATTTT.

The V and J genes are TRBV7-9 and TRBJ2-5, with unresolved D. CDR1 is SEHNR and CDR2 is FQNEAQ in the germline V gene (reference sequence). Trimming removed 5 bases at V and 2 bases at J, with 3 bases between. The CDR3 has 11 residues. DNA of the CDR3: TGTGCCAGCAGCCCACAAGAGACCCAGTACTTC. This encodes CASSPQETQYF.

The chain joins TRBV30 to TRBJ1-2; tentatively, D is TRBD1 (5 bases). The CDR3 loop spans 13 amino acids. The V end was cut by 5 bases, the J end by 4 bases, with 14 bases between. Germline CDR1 is GTSNPN and CDR2 is SVGIG (reference sequence). The CDR3 nucleotides are TGTGCCTGGGACTCAGGGTATGGCTATGGCTACACCTTC. The encoded protein is CAWDSGYGYGYTF.

The chain uses TRBV6-5 and TRBJ1-2; weak D call: TRBD1 (6 bases). The CDR3 spans 15 residues. Trimming shortened V by 5 bases and J by 4 bases, and 17 bases separated the two germline ends. Germline assignment: CDR1 MNHEY and CDR2 SVGAGI. The CDR3 here is CASSPLTGASYGYTF. In DNA form, the CDR3 reads TGTGCCAGCAGTCCGTTGACAGGCGCATCCTATGGCTACACCTTC.

The V call is TRBV5-1, the J call TRBJ2-7, with a weak D call TRBD1 (6 bases). V was clipped by 4 bases and J by 5 bases, with 19 bases between them. The CDR3 has 15 residues. Germline loops: CDR1 SGHRS, CDR2 YFSETQ. The CDR3: CASSLSGQKSHEQYF. DNA for the CDR3: TGCGCCAGCAGCCTATCGGGACAAAAAAGCCACGAGCAGTACTTC. The full variable domain, in which reference TRBV5-1 and TRBJ2-7 provide the parts outside the CDR3, is KAGVTQTPRYLIKTRGQQVTLSCSPISGHRSVSWYQQTPGQGLQFLFEYFSETQRNKGNFPGRFSGRQFSNSRSEMNVSTLELGDSALYLCASSLSGQKSHEQYFGPGTRLTVT.

This chain connects TRBV11-3 to TRBJ1-1; tentatively, D is TRBD1 (6 bases). V lost 4 bases and J lost 5, with 11 bases in between. Germline loops: CDR1 SGHNT, CDR2 YENEEA. The CDR3 consists of 13 residues. CDR3 residues: CASSSRGATEAFF. The DNA of the CDR3 is TGTGCCAGCAGCTCCAGGGGAGCGACTGAAGCTTTCTTT.

V is TRBV18 and J is TRBJ2-2; no reliable D call. The germline V gene encodes CDR1 KGHSH and CDR2 LQKENI. Between the trimmed V and J ends, which lost 1 base and 0 bases, there was a span of 9 bases. The CDR3 extends over 16 amino acids. The CDR3 loop reads CASSPRQRPNTGELFF. The CDR3 nucleotides are TGTGCCAGCTCACCACGCCAGAGGCCGAACACCGGGGAGCTGTTTTTT.

This clone was found a few times. The chain combines TRBV19 with TRBJ2-2; the match to TRBD2 covers 12 bases. The CDR3 has 16 residues. Germline CDR1 is LNHDA and CDR2 is SQIVND (reference sequence). V lost 3 bases and J lost 3; bases outside the gene matches: 2. CDR3 amino acids: CASSMLAGGHTGELFF. CDR3 DNA sequence: TGTGCCAGTAGTATGCTAGCGGGGGGGCACACCGGGGAGCTGTTTTTT.

The rearrangement joins TRBV2 to TRBJ2-1; 9 nucleotides match TRBD1. The trim removed 5 bases at V and 2 bases at J, leaving 4 bases unmatched. This CDR3 has 15 amino acids. Looked up from germline, CDR1 is SNHLY and CDR2 is FYNNEI. CDR3 nucleotides: TGTGCCAGCAGTCCGGGACAGGGCACCTACAATGAGCAGTTCTTC. Its protein is CASSPGQGTYNEQFF.

The chain is built from TRBV6-5 and TRBJ1-1, with D uncertain. Trimming took 3 bases from V and 6 from J, leaving 17 bases between them. CDR1 and CDR2 (germline): MNHEY, SVGAGI. The CDR3 has 15 amino acids. CDR3 sequence (DNA): TGTGCCAGCAGTTATTTCCTCCCGGGTCAGTCTGAAGCTTTCTTT. Translated, it gives CASSYFLPGQSEAFF.

The genes are TRBV13 and TRBJ1-2; D possibly corresponds to TRBD1 (6 bases). From germline, CDR1 is PRHDT and CDR2 FYEKMQ (reference sequence). The CDR3 length is 16 residues. The V gene lost 5 bases and the J gene lost 7 bases, with 23 bases spanning the gap. The CDR3 here is CASSAGVYPFSGGYTF. In DNA form, the CDR3 reads TGTGCCAGCAGCGCAGGGGTTTACCCTTTTTCGGGTGGCTACACCTTC. The full variable domain, rest sourced from reference TRBV13 and TRBJ1-2, is AAGVIQSPRHLIKEKRETATLKCYPIPRHDTVYWYQQGPGQDPQFLISFYEKMQSDKGSIPDRFSAQQFSDYHSELNMSSLELGDSALYFCASSAGVYPFSGGYTFGSGTRLTVV.

V usage is TRBV6-5 and J usage is TRBJ1-2; possibly TRBD1 for D (5 bases). V lost 1 base to trimming and J lost 7 bases, with 10 bases between them. The CDR3 runs to 13 residues. Germline-derived CDR1 and CDR2 are MNHEY and SVGAGI. The CDR3 DNA reads TGTGCCAGCAGTTACTTGGGGCCGAGTGGCTACACCTTC. Its protein product is CASSYLGPSGYTF.

The V call is TRBV4-3, the J call TRBJ2-7; 10 positions agree with TRBD2. V dropped 4 bases and J dropped 2; count of bases not matched to a gene: 14. This CDR3 comprises 18 residues. Germline V gene sequence: CDR1 LGHNA, CDR2 YSLEER. CDR3 amino acids: CASSRRQSGGAYPYEQYF. The CDR3 bases are TGCGCCAGCAGCCGAAGGCAGAGCGGGGGGGCGTACCCCTACGAGCAGTACTTC.

The chain is built from TRBV12-3 or TRBV12-4 and TRBJ1-2; no clear D. V lost 3 bases to trimming and J lost 5 bases, with 10 bases between them. The CDR3 totals 13 residues. CDR3 sequence (DNA): TGTGCCAGCAGTTTGGGCAGAAAGTATGGCTACACCTTC. Protein sequence: CASSLGRKYGYTF.